This T cell receptor beta chain was identified in a study of T cells after yellow fever vaccination. Overall study: Preparation of fractions with low cell numbers was performed using SMART-Seq v4 Ultra Low Input.

This clonotype showed up just a few times. What it binds is not known. The CDR3 consists of 12 residues. Trimming removed 0 bases from V and 15 bases from J, with 15 bases in between. Looked up from germline, CDR1 is SQVTM and CDR2 is ANQGSEA. General study points: The study found a weaker secondary response that peaked faster, day 5 versus 15. Post-booster reappearance was seen for most primary-vaccination clones (96% CD4, around 91% CD8).

Generation of TCR cDNA used 5'RACE template switching (which added a universal primer site and UMIs). TCRdb reprocessed the 5' RACE reads with MiXCR, giving one entry per CDR3 protein. The table shows 200,000 to 300,000 distinct CDR3 sequences, with over 10% occurring only once. The J gene is TRBJ2-1, the V gene TRBV29-1; D uncertain. Sequences were derived from CD4+ T cells sorted from PBMCs, sampled 45 days after the yellow fever booster vaccination. The sequence was collected from a man aged 30-40 years who received the YFV17D yellow fever vaccine. The CDR3 protein is CSVEDPKVLPFF. CDR3 coding DNA: TGCAGCGTTGAAGATCCTAAGGTATTGCCGTTCTTC.